The T cell receptor (beta chain) described here comes from a study of beta chain features in type 1 diabetes listed by TCRdb under 2018. Regarding the complete study: No differences in mean age, gender distribution, total cell number or subset yield were found between patients and healthy donors. A total of 107,917,701 sorted cells were examined across all samples, and the number of cells per subset was strongly correlated with RNA yield. The study compared the TCRB repertoires of sorted circulating CD4+ T cell subsets in recently diagnosed type 1 diabetes patients with those in matched healthy donors. Regulatory and stem cell-like memory subsets were obtained from only 8 patients and roughly eight healthy donors, while naive and central memory subsets were obtained from all 30 or so donors.

The investigation overall reported the following: Because the HLA sub-analyses included only small numbers of individuals, any influence of HLA type on TCRB rearrangement was left unresolved. Naive, central memory and regulatory TCRB repertoires appeared to be more similar among patients than among healthy donors. At VDJ recombination sites, patients with type 1 diabetes made fewer insertions and deleted more nucleotides, a pattern implying thymic rearrangement abnormalities. Shorter templates might be favored by PCR, yet because patient and control samples were amplified and corrected together, any such skew would affect both groups equally. Sequencing cDNA rather than genomic DNA could over-represent highly expressing activated cells, although activation and CD3 levels did not differ between groups. Type 1 diabetes patients showed a moderate but significant shortening of TCRB CDR3 length in all four CD4+ subsets.

All of the isolated RNA was reverse transcribed with the High Capacity cDNA Reverse Transcription Kit, so expressed TCRB transcripts were sequenced. Naive, central memory and regulatory T cell samples underwent deep immunoSEQ sequencing, averaging approximately 3.5 million total reads per sample. After sorted cells were lysed in RLT buffer, RNA was extracted with DNase-treated RNeasy Micro or Mini kits, with the choice depending on cell number. To prevent cross-contamination, every cell subset was processed on its own, while patient and healthy donor samples were processed together. The immunoSEQ multiplex PCR was used to amplify TCRB sequences from cDNA, yielding 87-bp fragments that span the CDR3 region. The amplicons were sequenced using the Illumina HiSeq platform. In the source study's methods: PCR bias was computationally corrected using synthetic template baselines, reads within Hamming distance 2 were collapsed, and singletons that could not be merged were discarded. By aligning reads against IMGT, V, D and J genes, CDR3 length, and insertions or deletions at six rearrangement sites were assigned. Clonotype counts were normalized to sorted cell number within each subset before computing true diversity and Gini coefficients with the tcR R package. The overlap coefficient, calculated on TCRB nucleotide sequences, was used to measure repertoire sharing. Held by TCRdb, this immuneACCESS table contains in-frame sequences only and omits some clones. Under half of the omission traces to an unresolved V gene where checked; the cause of the rest is unknown. V and J calls plus clone size are reproduced from that table; the DNA served to infer D and trimming. Counted in this sample were roughly 40,000 clones; more than 40% of them appeared once. The ten largest account for 0.65% to 0.8% of the sample.

This clone was picked up a small number of times. Its specific antigen is unknown. Per-nucleotide qualities are absent, and no much larger clonotype sits a single base away. From each donor, a single peripheral blood sample of approximately 0.11 L on average was drawn into heparinised tubes. A BD FACSAria II and a panel including CD45RO, CCR7, CD25, CD127, CD95 and CD27 were used to sort naive, central memory, regulatory and stem cell-like memory CD4+ T cells. Purity was above 95% for every sorted population. Right away, PBMCs were isolated by Lymphoprep density gradient centrifugation and were stained directly, with no culture step. So that batch effects would be minimized, each experiment stained and sorted samples in pairs, pairing one healthy donor with one patient. From the germline V gene, CDR1 is SGHRS and CDR2 is YFSETQ. V and J are trimmed by 6 bases and 6 bases, and the gene matches miss 5 bases of the junction. Including the terminal cysteine and phenylalanine, the CDR3 comprises 13 residues. Only the CDR3 DNA stays, 39 bases, in frame from base 1.

The sequencing sample was made of central memory CD4+ T cells from blood. The TCR sequence derives from a woman aged 18-30 years in good health. The sequence is built from TRBV5-1 and TRBJ2-1, and 8 bases in between align with TRBD2. The CDR3 amino acid sequence is: CASKGLAGNEQFF. The DNA sequence follows: TGCGCCAGCAAAGGACTAGCAGGCAATGAGCAGTTCTTC.